These 15 T cell receptor beta chains originate from one sample sequenced in a study of T cell repertoires in cytomegalovirus infection. For these TCRs, the target antigens are not known. TCRdb ran MiXCR on the reads and lists one entry per CDR3 protein. The sample has some 920,000 distinct CDR3 sequences; roughly 30% are singletons. This specimen was cultured CD8+ T cells from PBMCs, taken from culture after CMV antigen stimulation. The receptors here all came from a human donor in good health (CMV status not recorded). Some clones in this sample may be carry-over from other donors' samples.

The chain employs TRBV4-1 and TRBJ2-1; 7 bases are a match to TRBD1. The V and J ends lost 3 bases and 5 bases, in that order; junction bases with no gene match: 10. The germline V gene has CDR1 MGHRA and CDR2 YSYEKL. The CDR3 runs to 16 residues. This chain's CDR3 is CASSHLGDSTDNEQFF. For the CDR3, the DNA is TGCGCCAGCAGCCATTTGGGGGACAGCACTGACAATGAGCAGTTCTTC.

This clonotype was counted ten times or more. The chain couples TRBV7-6 to TRBJ2-7; 9 nucleotides line up with TRBD2. The CDR3 runs 15 residues. V lost 0 bases, J lost 4 bases, and 4 bases stayed unmatched. In germline, CDR1 is SGHVS, CDR2 FNYEAQ. The CDR3 loop is CASSLAGSGGYEQYF. The CDR3 nucleotides are TGTGCCAGCAGCTTAGCGGGTAGCGGGGGTTACGAGCAGTACTTC.

The rearrangement uses TRBV4-1 and TRBJ2-1; 9 bases map to TRBD2. This CDR3 has 13 residues. V shed 4 bases and J 9 bases; nucleotides not matched to a gene: 4. Germline CDR1 reads MGHRA; CDR2 reads YSYEKL. The CDR3 DNA sequence: TGCGCCAGCAGCCGCGGGGGGGCCGGTGAGCAGTTCTTC. Encoded protein: CASSRGGAGEQFF.

This clonotype was observed many times. This chain joins TRBV7-6 and TRBJ1-1; D gene unclear. Germline CDR1 SGHVS, CDR2 FNYEAQ. The CDR3 is 18 amino acids. V lost 1 base and J 2 bases, leaving 20 bases between the germline ends. The CDR3 DNA reads as TGTGCCAGCAGCTTAGAGGTGTTCGGCTCCCTGGGTAACACTGAAGCTTTCTTT. Protein sequence: CASSLEVFGSLGNTEAFF.

The chain is built from TRBV12-3 or TRBV12-4 and TRBJ1-2; 9 bases fit TRBD1. V dropped 3 bases and J dropped 0; count of bases not matched to a gene: 8. The CDR3 spans 17 residues. The CDR3 DNA sequence: TGTGCCAGCAGTTTCGGGACAGGGCTCCTAGCTAACTATGGCTACACCTTC. This codes for CASSFGTGLLANYGYTF.

This clonotype was observed a few times. The chain employs TRBV12-3 or TRBV12-4 and TRBJ1-4; D remains ambiguous. The CDR3 spans 13 residues. The V end was cut by 6 bases, the J end by 4 bases, with 9 bases between. In DNA form, the CDR3 reads TGTGCCAGCAGCCACACTAATAATGAAAAACTGTTTTTT. As protein: CASSHTNNEKLFF.

Many counts were recorded for this clonotype. V usage is TRBV7-2 and J usage is TRBJ2-5, with TRBD2 identical over 8 bases. This CDR3 comprises 16 residues. Unmatched junction bases numbered 8, after V lost 5 bases and J lost 0 bases. In germline, CDR1 is SGHTA, CDR2 FQGNSA. Here the CDR3 reads CASSPLLAGYQETQYF. The DNA for the CDR3 is TGTGCCAGCAGCCCCCTCTTAGCGGGGTACCAAGAGACCCAGTACTTC.

The V gene is TRBV20-1, the J gene TRBJ1-1; D gene unclear. The CDR3 has 14 residues. The V gene's germline CDR1 is DFQATT and CDR2 SNEGSKA (reference sequence). V was cut by 0 bases and J by 5 bases, with 13 bases left in between. The CDR3 loop is CSARDKRVRTEAFF. The DNA for the CDR3 is TGCAGTGCTAGAGATAAGAGGGTAAGGACTGAAGCTTTCTTT.

This clonotype was counted many times. The chain joins TRBV7-6 to TRBJ1-4; D uncertain. The CDR3 runs to 15 residues. Germline V gene lookup returns CDR1 SGHVS and CDR2 FNYEAQ. V was shortened by 3 bases and J by 5 bases, with 13 bases between the two germline ends. The CDR3 loop reads CASSFLATLNEKLFF. The CDR3 DNA reads as TGTGCCAGCAGCTTCTTGGCCACCTTGAATGAAAAACTGTTTTTT.

V usage is TRBV7-6 and J usage is TRBJ1-3; no reliable D call. This CDR3 contains 13 residues. The V and J ends lost 5 bases and 4 bases respectively, with 9 bases between them. The germline V gene encodes CDR1 SGHVS and CDR2 FNYEAQ. The CDR3 sequence: CASSQSQGNTIYF. The CDR3 DNA is TGTGCCAGCAGCCAATCTCAGGGAAACACCATATATTTT.

The chain has TRBV6-5 and TRBJ1-1; D might be TRBD1 (6 bases). Per germline, CDR1 MNHEY and CDR2 SVGAGI. Trimming left V 0 bases short and J 7 bases short, with 12 bases between. CDR3 length: 14 residues. The CDR3 region is CASSYSPDSIEAFF. DNA of the CDR3: TGTGCCAGCAGTTACTCCCCGGACAGCATTGAAGCTTTCTTT.

The chain joins TRBV2 to TRBJ2-1; 7 bases agree with TRBD1. This CDR3 has 14 amino acids. The V segment lost 4 bases and the J segment 6 bases; nucleotides outside the gene matches: 6. The germline V gene has CDR1 SNHLY and CDR2 FYNNEI. The CDR3 DNA reads TGTGCCAGCAGTGGGACAGGTGCTATCAATGAGCAGTTCTTC. It translates to CASSGTGAINEQFF.

The chain has TRBV11-1 and TRBJ2-7; 10 nucleotides line up with TRBD2. The CDR3 covers 18 residues. Germline V gives CDR1 SGHAT, CDR2 FQDESV (reference sequence). V shed 5 bases and J 0 bases; nucleotides not matched to a gene: 13. DNA for the CDR3: TGTGCCAGCAGCCCAAGCAGCGGGGGGGCCATCAGCTCCTACGAGCAGTACGTC. Protein product: CASSPSSGGAISSYEQYV.

This clonotype was counted a few times. The chain has TRBV27 and TRBJ1-6, with D perhaps matching TRBD1 (5 bases). Trimming left V 2 bases short and J 7 bases short, with 12 bases between. CDR3 length equals 15 residues. Germline assignment: CDR1 MNHEY and CDR2 SMNVEV (reference sequence). For the CDR3, the DNA is TGTGCCAGCAGTTTAGACGGGGCCCGGAATTCACCCCTCCACTTT. Protein: CASSLDGARNSPLHF.

This chain connects TRBV6-6 to TRBJ1-3, with D hard to call. Germline values: CDR1 MNHNY, CDR2 SVGAGI (reference sequence). This CDR3 has 13 amino acids. Trimming took 5 bases from V and 4 from J, leaving 9 bases between them. This CDR3 reads CASSGSWGNTIYF. For the CDR3, the DNA is TGTGCCAGCAGTGGAAGTTGGGGAAACACCATATATTTT.